Below, one TCR beta chain is given with its context. The sample is drawn from a study of blood T cell repertoires in COVID-19. The ends were cut back, 8 bases at V and 0 bases at J, with 10 bases in the middle. CDR3 length: 13 residues. CDR1 and CDR2 (germline): LNHNV, YYDKDF (reference sequence). The assay was immunoSEQ multiplex PCR, and TCRdb's table has in-frame clones only and misses some. The sample lists over 250,000 clones, more than 85% seen once, with around 10% in the top ten. The receptor's source is a man between 40 and 49 years old who had recovered from COVID-19. The specimen sequenced was PBMCs or T cells enriched from blood (not recorded which). The chain employs TRBV15 and TRBJ1-1; D unclear. The CDR3 sequence: CATAGDLNTEAFF. The CDR3 nucleotides are TGTGCCACCGCCGGGGATTTGAACACTGAAGCTTTCTTT. Full variable domain (remainder filled in from reference TRBV15 and TRBJ1-1): DAMVIQNPRYQVTQFGKPVTLSCSQTLNHNVMYWYQQKSSQAPKLLFHYYDKDFNNEADTPDNFQSRRPNTSFCFLDIRSPGLGDTAMYLCATAGDLNTEAFFGQGTRLTVV.